The 31 T cell receptor beta chains below were found in one sample sequenced in a study of blood T cell repertoires in COVID-19. Using immunoSEQ multiplex PCR, the repertoire was profiled, and TCRdb retains in-frame clones only, with some absent. Among over 100,000 clones listed, under 90% were seen once. The sample consisted of peripheral blood. The receptors shown here come from a woman aged 45 to 65 with acute or convalescent COVID-19.

The chain couples TRBV6-6 to TRBJ1-6; D remains ambiguous. This CDR3 is 12 amino acids long. Germline V gene data show CDR1 as MNHNY and CDR2 as SVGAGI (reference sequence). Trimming took off 10 bases at V and 10 bases at J, with 14 bases between the two ends. Written as DNA, the CDR3 is TGTGCCACACCTTCCTCGGGATCACCCCTCCACTTT. Protein sequence: CATPSSGSPLHF.

The V call is TRBV13, the J call TRBJ1-4; a weak D match, TRBD1 (6 bases). Germline V gene data show CDR1 as PRHDT and CDR2 as FYEKMQ (reference sequence). This CDR3 contains 16 residues. The V and J ends lost 5 bases and 0 bases respectively, with 13 bases between them. Here the CDR3 reads CASSLAGGTTNEKLFF. CDR3 in DNA: TGTGCCAGCAGCCTGGCGGGGGGCACAACTAATGAAAAACTGTTTTTT. Filled out from reference TRBV13 and TRBJ1-4, the complete variable domain reads AAGVIQSPRHLIKEKRETATLKCYPIPRHDTVYWYQQGPGQDPQFLISFYEKMQSDKGSIPDRFSAQQFSDYHSELNMSSLELGDSALYFCASSLAGGTTNEKLFFGSGTQLSVL.

The V gene is TRBV18, the J gene TRBJ2-1; 9 nucleotides match TRBD1. The J segment lost 2 bases and the V segment lost 3 bases, leaving 5 bases of the junction unmatched. This CDR3 is built from 16 residues. Per germline, CDR1 KGHSH and CDR2 LQKENI. The CDR3 DNA reads TGTGCCAGCTCACCGACAGGGGGGGGGACCTACAATGAGCAGTTCTTC. Translation: CASSPTGGGTYNEQFF.

The chain couples TRBV27 to TRBJ2-3; 8 bases match TRBD2. The CDR3 loop spans 16 amino acids. From germline, CDR1 is MNHEY and CDR2 SMNVEV (reference sequence). Trimming cost V 6 bases and J 2 bases; bases outside gene matches: 10. This CDR3 reads CASSAGGRGVTDTQYF. The CDR3 DNA follows: TGTGCCAGCAGCGCCGGTGGGCGGGGGGTCACAGATACGCAGTATTTT.

This chain joins TRBV6-6 and TRBJ1-6, with D maybe TRBD1 (6 bases). Germline loops: CDR1 MNHNY, CDR2 SVGAGI (reference sequence). CDR3 length: 14 residues. V lost 6 bases and J lost 3, with 9 bases in between. The CDR3: CASSKQGYNSPLHF. CDR3 DNA: TGTGCCAGCAGCAAACAGGGCTATAATTCACCCCTCCACTTT.

This clone was counted a few times. The chain joins TRBV3-1 (or the pseudogene TRBV3-2) to TRBJ2-1, with D possibly being TRBD2 (6 bases). CDR1 is LGHDT, CDR2 YNNKEL, per germline (reference sequence). The CDR3 has 13 residues. Trimming removed 8 bases at V and 6 bases at J, with 14 bases between. The CDR3 region has the DNA TGTGCCAGCGGAGACGCCGGGGGCAATGAGCAGTTCTTC. Amino acids: CASGDAGGNEQFF.

The V and J genes are TRBV18 and TRBJ1-2; no clear D gene. Deletions cut 1 base from V and 6 bases from J, with 9 bases between. CDR1 is KGHSH, CDR2 LQKENI, per germline. The CDR3 length is 13 residues. CDR3 nucleotides: TGTGCCAGCTCACCACGGACGAGGGATGGCTACACCTTC. It codes for CASSPRTRDGYTF. The full variable domain, in which reference TRBV18 and TRBJ1-2 provide the parts outside the CDR3, is NAGVMQNPRHLVRRRGQEARLRCSPMKGHSHVYWYRQLPEEGLKFMVYLQKENIIDESGMPKERFSAEFPKEGPSILRIQQVVRGDSAAYFCASSPRTRDGYTFGSGTRLTVV.

This chain connects TRBV6-6 to TRBJ1-2; TRBD1 agrees at 8 bases. Trimming removed 0 bases from V and 5 bases from J; junction bases left unmatched: 5. This CDR3 has 15 residues. Germline V gene sequence: CDR1 MNHNY, CDR2 SVGAGI (reference sequence). CDR3 nucleotide sequence: TGTGCCAGCAGTTACTCGGAGACAGGGGTTTATGGCTACACCTTC. It translates to CASSYSETGVYGYTF.

V gene TRBV12-3 or TRBV12-4 combines with J gene TRBJ1-5; a possible D gene is TRBD1 (5 bases). Trimming stripped 5 bases from V and 7 bases from J, with 12 bases between. The CDR3 is 13 amino acids. The CDR3 is CASSPGRGQPQHF. The CDR3 DNA follows: TGTGCCAGCAGTCCCGGGCGGGGGCAGCCCCAGCATTTT.

The chain links TRBV18 to TRBJ2-7; 7 positions match TRBD1. The germline gives CDR1 KGHSH, CDR2 LQKENI. This CDR3 region has 14 residues. The J segment lost 7 bases and the V segment lost 3 bases, leaving 9 bases of the junction unmatched. The CDR3, as DNA: TGTGCCAGCTCACCGACGAGGGGGCTGAGGGAGCAGTACTTC. Encoded protein: CASSPTRGLREQYF.

The chain recombines TRBV6-5 with TRBJ1-6; no firm D call. This CDR3 has 16 amino acids. V dropped 4 bases and J dropped 0 bases, with 10 bases sitting between them. Germline V gene data show CDR1 as MNHEY and CDR2 as SVGAGI. CDR3 sequence: CASSLRESSYNSPLHF. The CDR3 DNA reads TGTGCCAGCAGTTTACGGGAAAGCTCCTATAATTCACCCCTCCACTTT.

This rearrangement joins TRBV4-2 to TRBJ2-7; 11 bases align to TRBD1. This CDR3 is built from 15 residues. With 2 bases clipped from V and 4 bases from J, the junction kept 4 bases outside the gene matches. Per the germline V gene, CDR1 is LGHNA and CDR2 is YNFKEQ. In DNA form, the CDR3 reads TGTGCCAGCAGCCAACCGGGACAGGGGGTATACGAGCAGTACTTC. Protein product: CASSQPGQGVYEQYF.

J is TRBJ1-1 and V is TRBV4-1; D gene unclear. The V end lost 2 bases, the J end lost 7 bases, and 23 bases lay between the germline ends. This CDR3 spans 17 amino acids. CDR1 is MGHRA, CDR2 YSYEKL, per germline. The CDR3 spells CASSQIANSKGGSEAFF. The CDR3 bases are TGCGCCAGCAGCCAAATAGCCAACTCCAAGGGAGGGAGTGAAGCTTTCTTT.

The chain couples TRBV30 to TRBJ1-1, with a tentative D call TRBD1 (6 bases). The CDR3 extends over 13 amino acids. Germline V gene data show CDR1 as GTSNPN and CDR2 as SVGIG (reference sequence). The CDR3 bases are TGTGCTCGGGTTACAGGGCTCGGCACTGAAGCTTTCTTT. Amino acid sequence: CARVTGLGTEAFF.

The J gene is TRBJ2-1, the V gene TRBV11-2, with D maybe TRBD1 (7 bases). V lost 1 base and J 8 bases, leaving 18 bases between the germline ends. The CDR3 is made up of 16 amino acids. Germline V gene data show CDR1 as SGHAT and CDR2 as FQNNGV. The CDR3 region is CASSLGVATGEDEQFF. CDR3 nucleotides: TGTGCCAGCAGCTTAGGGGTAGCAACAGGGGAGGATGAGCAGTTCTTC.

The chain joins TRBV27 to TRBJ1-1; the D gene is possibly TRBD1 (5 bases). Germline CDR1 MNHEY, CDR2 SMNVEV (reference sequence). Trimming removed 5 bases at V and 3 bases at J, with 22 bases between. The CDR3 length is 17 residues. CDR3 region: CASSPRGGSARDTEAFF. CDR3 nucleotide sequence: TGTGCCAGCAGTCCCCGGGGGGGATCAGCTCGGGACACTGAAGCTTTCTTT.

V and J are TRBV3-1 (or the pseudogene TRBV3-2) and TRBJ2-2, with D perhaps matching TRBD1 (6 bases). V was trimmed by 4 bases and J by 2 bases, leaving 14 bases between them. This CDR3 contains 16 residues. Looked up from germline, CDR1 is LGHDT and CDR2 is YNNKEL (reference sequence). CDR3 protein: CASSPEGTLNTGELFF. CDR3 nucleotide sequence: TGTGCCAGCAGCCCCGAAGGGACACTTAACACCGGGGAGCTGTTTTTT.

This clone occurred a few times. The chain has TRBV6-2 or TRBV6-3 and TRBJ1-2; tentatively, D is TRBD1 (6 bases). Trimming left V 5 bases short and J 4 bases short, with 14 bases between. There are 14 residues in the CDR3. The germline V gene has CDR1 MNHEY and CDR2 SVGEGT. CDR3 DNA sequence: TGTGCCAGCAGTCTACGGACAGAAGGCTATGGCTACACCTTC. This gives the protein CASSLRTEGYGYTF.

This clone was detected only once. The rearrangement uses TRBV7-3 and TRBJ2-3, with 10 bases matching TRBD1. This CDR3 region has 15 residues. CDR1 is SGHTA and CDR2 is FQGTGA in the germline V gene. V trimming: 5 bases; J trimming: 4 bases; junction bases outside the gene matches: 6. The CDR3 is CASSHRTGGADTQYF. The DNA for the CDR3 is TGTGCCAGCAGCCATAGGACAGGGGGTGCAGATACGCAGTATTTT.

V gene TRBV19 combines with J gene TRBJ1-1; 10 bases are shared with TRBD1. CDR1 is LNHDA, CDR2 SQIVND, per germline (reference sequence). V lost 3 bases, J lost 1 base, and 5 bases stayed unmatched. The CDR3 totals 16 residues. As DNA, the CDR3 is TGTGCCAGTAGTATTCGACAGGGGGCGCGGAACACTGAAGCTTTCTTT. It encodes CASSIRQGARNTEAFF.

V and J are TRBV19 and TRBJ1-2, with D perhaps TRBD1 (5 bases). V lost 11 bases, J lost 1 base, and 17 bases lay in between. Germline values: CDR1 LNHDA, CDR2 SQIVND (reference sequence). CDR3 size: 14 residues. The CDR3 nucleotides read TGTGCCGTAGGGTCGCGGGGCAGTAACTATGGCTACACCTTC. This encodes CAVGSRGSNYGYTF.

The chain has TRBV24-1 and TRBJ1-1; D not certain. Trimming took off 9 bases at V and 4 bases at J, with 14 bases between the two ends. This CDR3 region has 13 residues. Germline V gives CDR1 KGHDR, CDR2 SFDVKD. For the CDR3, the DNA is TGTGCCACCGCGGCGGGGTTTGGCACTGAAGCTTTCTTT. Translation: CATAAGFGTEAFF.

As to this clone: This sample includes further DNA sequences coding for the same CDR3. The CDR3 reads CASSLRLYGYTF. The CDR3 coding sequence is TGTGCCAGCAGTCTACGCCTCTATGGCTACACCTTC. J is TRBJ1-2 and V is TRBV28; D gene unclear. Trimming took 5 bases from V and 4 from J, leaving 8 bases between them. This CDR3 is built from 12 residues. Per the germline V gene, CDR1 is MDHEN and CDR2 is SYDVKM.

This chain joins TRBV11-2 and TRBJ2-1, with 8 positions matching TRBD2. V gave up 6 bases and J gave up 7 bases; unmatched junction bases: 8. The CDR3 runs to 14 residues. Germline assignment: CDR1 SGHAT and CDR2 FQNNGV. In DNA, the CDR3 is TGTGCCAGCAGTTCCGGGGGGGCCGCTAATGAGCAGTTCTTC. This gives the protein CASSSGGAANEQFF.

The V gene is TRBV5-1, the J gene TRBJ2-7, with D possibly TRBD1 on 5 matching bases. Trimming stripped 0 bases from V and 0 bases from J, with 10 bases between. In germline, CDR1 is SGHRS, CDR2 YFSETQ. This CDR3 comprises 15 residues. CDR3 DNA: TGCGCCAGCAGCTTGGGGGCCAGGGTCTCCTACGAGCAGTACTTC. This encodes CASSLGARVSYEQYF.

This chain uses TRBV19 with TRBJ1-5, with 7 nucleotides matching TRBD1. This CDR3 region has 16 residues. The germline V gene has CDR1 LNHDA and CDR2 SQIVND (reference sequence). V was pared by 6 bases and J by 0 bases, with 8 bases of the junction left unmatched. The CDR3 DNA reads TGTGCCAGTAGCCCACAGGGGAGAATTAGCAATCAGCCCCAGCATTTT. The encoded protein is CASSPQGRISNQPQHF.

This chain links TRBV5-4 with TRBJ2-7; TRBD1 aligns across 11 bases. Per the germline V gene, CDR1 is SGHNT and CDR2 is YYREEE (reference sequence). This CDR3 region has 14 residues. J was trimmed by 7 bases and V by 3 bases; bases with no gene match: 6. CDR3 amino acids: CASSSGTGGREQYF. As DNA, the CDR3 is TGTGCCAGCAGCTCCGGGACAGGGGGTAGGGAGCAGTACTTC. The full variable domain, its missing parts supplied by reference TRBV5-4 and TRBJ2-7, is ETGVTQSPTHLIKTRGQQVTLRCSSQSGHNTVSWYQQALGQGPQFIFQYYREEENGRGNFPPRFSGLQFPNYSSELNVNALELDDSALYLCASSSGTGGREQYFGPGTRLTVT.

This clone was observed once. V usage is TRBV30 and J usage is TRBJ1-2, with D perhaps matching TRBD1 (6 bases). CDR1 is GTSNPN and CDR2 is SVGIG in the germline V gene (reference sequence). CDR3 length equals 13 residues. Trimming took off 6 bases at V and 7 bases at J, with 18 bases between the two ends. CDR3 sequence: CACRRGGASGYTF. The CDR3 DNA follows: TGTGCCTGCCGACGGGGGGGGGCGTCTGGCTACACCTTC.

The gene calls are TRBV28 and TRBJ1-5; D not resolved. CDR3 size: 16 residues. The germline V and J ends were trimmed by 4 bases and 1 base, with 14 bases remaining between them. Germline V gene lookup returns CDR1 MDHEN and CDR2 SYDVKM. Here the CDR3 reads CASSSRWEASNQPQHF. The CDR3 DNA sequence: TGTGCCAGCAGTTCCCGTTGGGAGGCAAGCAATCAGCCCCAGCATTTT.

The chain has TRBV21-1 and TRBJ1-2; the table's D call, TRBD1, has no DNA check behind it. TRBV21-1 is a recognized pseudogene. The CDR3 spans 14 residues. The CDR3 DNA follows: TGTGCCAGCAGCAAGGACAGACCTAACTATGGCTACACCTTC. Encoded protein: CASSKDRPNYGYTF.

This clone is a singleton in its sample. For the CDR3, the DNA is TGTGCCAGCAGCCCAGCGGGGTCGAGGGGTGGGGCCAACGTCCTGACTTTC. Residues: CASSPAGSRGGANVLTF. The chain employs TRBV7-7 and TRBJ2-6; 7 nucleotides agree with TRBD2. The germline gives CDR1 SSHAT, CDR2 FNYEAQ (reference sequence). This CDR3 is 17 amino acids long. J was trimmed by 3 bases and V by 5 bases; bases with no gene match: 10.